The present T cell receptor (beta chain) was sequenced within a study of regulatory T cells in long-lasting Graves disease. In building TCR beta libraries, iRepertoire HTBI primers were used together with Arm-PCR of CDR3 regions. TCRdb re-analysed the multiplex PCR reads in MiXCR, keeping a single row per CDR3 protein. The sample records roughly 560,000 distinct CDR3 sequences, 9.5% to 15% being singletons. This clonotype came up a few times. Given a much more abundant clone one base away, this may be a read error. Documented time point: newly diagnosed GD, antithyroid drugs for less than 3 months. Preparation of the TCR library used RNA extracted from PBMCs. The same data also contributed to another study, on T cells in Graves' hyperthyroidism and ophthalmopathy. From that report: Diagnoses rested on clinical symptoms, serum thyroxine and TRAb, thyroid ultrasound and orbital computed tomography. Carried out on the TCR CDR3, a first-round RT-PCR used the HTBI primer set.

The clonotype comes from a woman aged 25 to 45 with Graves disease. Sequencing used peripheral blood mononuclear cells (PBMCs), obtained at new diagnosis, from a patient treated with antithyroid drugs.

CDR3 nucleotide sequence: TGTGCCAGCAGCTTAGTCGGAGCGGGAGAGGCCCAGTACTTC. Its translation is CASSLVGAGEAQYF. The genes are TRBV7-8 and TRBJ2-5; 8 nucleotides align to TRBD2. CDR3 size: 14 residues. CDR1 is SGHVS and CDR2 is FQNEAQ in the germline V gene.